In its sample, the clone carrying this TCR beta chain was seen a few times. What it binds is unknown. Germline values: CDR1 DFQATT, CDR2 SNEGSKA (reference sequence). V was pared by 5 bases and J by 6 bases, with 1 base of the junction left unmatched. CDR3 length equals 12 residues. The sample is drawn from a study of liver allograft versus peripheral blood T cells. Across the whole study: Liver transplant recipients had T cell receptor repertoires compared between transplanted liver and peripheral blood. Study outcomes and limitations: Reported data describe T cell receptor repertoires within liver allografts as differing from those in peripheral blood.

TCRdb passed the reads through MiXCR, listing each CDR3 protein once. The sample lists about 8,400 distinct CDR3 sequences; about 15% were seen once. V and J are TRBV20-1 and TRBJ1-1; 12 bases are a match to TRBD1. The receptor was isolated from a human patient who had a liver transplant. Some T cells may be supplied by the graft donor. CDR3 bases: TGCAGTGCTGGGACAGGGGGCTCTGAAGCTTTCTTT. Its protein is CSAGTGGSEAFF.